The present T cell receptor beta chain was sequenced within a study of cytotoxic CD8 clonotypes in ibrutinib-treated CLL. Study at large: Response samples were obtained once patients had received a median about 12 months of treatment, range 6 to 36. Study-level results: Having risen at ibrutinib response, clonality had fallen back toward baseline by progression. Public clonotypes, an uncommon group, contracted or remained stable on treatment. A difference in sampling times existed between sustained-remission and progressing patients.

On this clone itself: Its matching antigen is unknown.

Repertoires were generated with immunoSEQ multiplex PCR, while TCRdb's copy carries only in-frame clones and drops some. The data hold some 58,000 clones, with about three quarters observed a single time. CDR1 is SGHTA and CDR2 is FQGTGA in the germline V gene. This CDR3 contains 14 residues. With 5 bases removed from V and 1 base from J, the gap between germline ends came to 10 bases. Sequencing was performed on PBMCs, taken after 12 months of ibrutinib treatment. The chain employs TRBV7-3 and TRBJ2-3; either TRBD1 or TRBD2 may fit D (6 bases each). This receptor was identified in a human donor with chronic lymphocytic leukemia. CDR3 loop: CASSRRGGTDTQYF. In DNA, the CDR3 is TGTGCCAGCAGCCGAAGGGGGGGCACAGATACGCAGTATTTT.